This is a list of T cell receptor beta chains from one sample in a study of vaccination and CD4 T cells after COVID-19. For these receptors, no antigen is known. A single record per CDR3 protein comes from TCRdb applying MiXCR to the PCR reads. The sample consists of 15,000 to 20,000 distinct CDR3 sequences, 40% to 55% of them appearing once. Sequencing was carried out using CD4+ T cells from blood, cultured in vitro. These receptors were obtained from a human donor who had recovered from COVID-19. CDR3s include the opening cysteine and the closing phenylalanine or tryptophan. D genes are given only for firm matches. Expanded clones get a size class; other rows say once, few or many, or leave the size out.

V gene	J gene	D gene	clone size	CDR3 DNA	CDR3 protein
TRBV7-8	TRBJ1-5	NA	NA	TGTGCCAGCAGCTTAGGTGTGGAGCAGCCCCAGCATTTT	CASSLGVEQPQHF
TRBV10-3	TRBJ2-3	TRBD1	NA	TGTGCCGCGGGACAGGGTCAGGGAGATACGCAGTATTTT	CAAGQGQGDTQYF
TRBV5-6	TRBJ1-6	TRBD1	NA	TGTGCCAGCAGCTACAGGGGCGGTAATTCACCCCTCCACTTT	CASSYRGGNSPLHF
TRBV2	TRBJ1-1	TRBD1	NA	TGTGCCAGCAGCCTGGACAGGGGGCGAGTATATGCTTTCTTT	CASSLDRGRVYAFF
TRBV20-1	TRBJ2-5	NA	few	TGCAGTGCTAGAGGGGGGGGACAGCAAGAGACCCAGTACTTC	CSARGGGQQETQYF
TRBV2	TRBJ2-3	NA	few	TGTGCCAGCACCAACCTAGTTATGGATACGCAGTATTTT	CASTNLVMDTQYF
TRBV19	TRBJ1-2	TRBD1	NA	TGTGCCAGTAGCCTGAGACAGGGGGTCGACTATGGCTACACCTTC	CASSLRQGVDYGYTF
TRBV20-1	TRBJ1-3	NA	few	TGCAGTGCTAGTGTCGGGGGCCCTGGAAACACCATATATTTT	CSASVGGPGNTIYF
TRBV7-6	TRBJ1-3	NA	NA	TGTGCCAGCAGCCCTAGACCGGGGGGTATGGGAAACACCATATATTTT	CASSPRPGGMGNTIYF
TRBV30	TRBJ1-2	TRBD1	few	TGTGCCTGGAGTGTACCAGGGGGGAGGGAGTATGGCTACACCTTC	CAWSVPGGREYGYTF
TRBV27	TRBJ2-5	NA	few	TGTGCCAGCAGCCGTATTACAGGGAGTCGAGAGACCCAGTACTTC	CASSRITGSRETQYF
TRBV15	TRBJ1-6	NA	few	TGTGCCACCAGCAGAGGAGGAAGGAATAACTCACCCCTCCACTTT	CATSRGGRNNSPLHF
TRBV7-2	TRBJ1-1	NA	NA	TGTGCCAGCACCCCCCGTAGGAACACTGAAGCTTTCTTT	CASTPRRNTEAFF
TRBV2	TRBJ2-2	NA	few	TGTGCCAGCAGAACAGCGGGGAACACCGGGGAGCTGTTTTTT	CASRTAGNTGELFF
TRBV30	TRBJ1-3	NA	NA	TGTGCCTGGAACGGGCAACTAGGCTCTGGAAACACCATATATTTT	CAWNGQLGSGNTIYF
TRBV19	TRBJ2-7	TRBD1	few	TGTGCCAGTAGTATCGGGCAGGGGGTGGCCTACGAGCAGTACTTC	CASSIGQGVAYEQYF
TRBV19	TRBJ1-5	NA	NA	TGTGCCAGTAGTATTGACAGCCATAGGACTAATAGCAATCAGCCCCAGCATTTT	CASSIDSHRTNSNQPQHF
TRBV2	TRBJ1-2	NA	NA	TGTGCCAGCGTCCGGGAGGTTACCGACTATGGCTACACCTTC	CASVREVTDYGYTF
TRBV6-1	TRBJ1-4	TRBD1	few	TGTGCCAGCAGGCCTGGGACAGTTAGAGGAGCAACTAATGAAAAACTGTTTTTT	CASRPGTVRGATNEKLFF
TRBV7-2	TRBJ2-7	TRBD1	NA	TGTGCCAGCAGCGTTCGAGGACAGGGGAAGTACGAGCAGTACTTC	CASSVRGQGKYEQYF
TRBV20-1	TRBJ1-2	TRBD1	NA	TGCAGTGCTAACCGGGACAGCCGTTATGGCTACACCTTC	CSANRDSRYGYTF
TRBV7-2	TRBJ2-1	TRBD1	few	TGTGCCAGCAGCTCCCAAGCACAGGGGACCTATGAGCAGTTCTTC	CASSSQAQGTYEQFF
TRBV10-3	TRBJ1-5	NA	NA	TGTGCCATCAGTACCCAAGCGGATCAGCCCCAGCATTTT	CAISTQADQPQHF
TRBV6-2/TRBV6-3	TRBJ1-1	NA	NA	TGTGCCAGCAGTCTACAGCGCCCCAACACTGAAGCTTTCTTT	CASSLQRPNTEAFF
TRBV20-1	TRBJ2-1	TRBD2	NA	TGCAGTGCTAGTAGGGGCGGGAGGTCCAATGAGCAGTTCTTC	CSASRGGRSNEQFF
TRBV7-2	TRBJ1-3	NA	NA	TGTGCCAGCAGCTTAGCGCGGGTAGCCCGGGGAGCGGGAAACACCATATATTTT	CASSLARVARGAGNTIYF
TRBV5-6	TRBJ2-5	NA	once	TGTGCCAGCAGCTTTTACGGGACAATCAAAGAGACCCAGTACTTC	CASSFYGTIKETQYF
TRBV21-1	TRBJ2-1	NA	NA	TGTGCCAGCAGCAGCGACCTCGGCAGCGGGGGCCCTCACAATGAGCAGTTCTTC	CASSSDLGSGGPHNEQFF
TRBV4-1	TRBJ2-7	TRBD1	NA	TGCGCCAGCAGCAACCCTCGGCAGGGGGCAAGGGAGCAGTACTTC	CASSNPRQGAREQYF
TRBV12-3/TRBV12-4	TRBJ2-5	NA	NA	TGTGCCAGCAGGGTAGGGGGGCGCGAGACCCAGTACTTC	CASRVGGRETQYF
TRBV6-5	TRBJ1-3	NA	NA	TGTGCCAGCAGTTACTCGACGGGGAAATCAACTGGAAACACCATATATTTT	CASSYSTGKSTGNTIYF
TRBV27	TRBJ1-3	NA	few	TGTGCCAGCAGGAGGACGGGCGGAAACACCATATATTTT	CASRRTGGNTIYF
TRBV25-1	TRBJ2-7	NA	NA	TGTGCCACGGGACTGGGGTGGAACTACGAGCAGTACTTC	CATGLGWNYEQYF
TRBV5-1	TRBJ1-1	NA	NA	TGCGCCAGCAGCTTGGACGGCGGGAACACTGAAGCTTTCTTT	CASSLDGGNTEAFF
TRBV2	TRBJ1-1	NA	NA	TGTGCCAGCAGCTTGGAGGCCTTAAACACTGAAGCTTTCTTT	CASSLEALNTEAFF
TRBV1	TRBJ2-3	NA	NA	TGCACCAGCAGCCAAGATCGAGCGGAGAGCACAGATACGCAGTATTTT	CTSSQDRAESTDTQYF
TRBV6-2/TRBV6-3	TRBJ2-2	NA	few	TGTGCCAGCAGTTACGAGGAACAGGTCAGTCCACCGAACACCGGGGAGCTGTTTTTT	CASSYEEQVSPPNTGELFF
TRBV30	TRBJ2-2	NA	NA	TGTGCCTGGAGCGCCTCGACCACCGGGGAGCTGTTTTTT	CAWSASTTGELFF
TRBV6-1	TRBJ1-1	NA	few	TGTGCCACCCTCGGGGGAGGGGTTATGACTGAAGCTTTCTTT	CATLGGGVMTEAFF
TRBV28	TRBJ2-2	NA	NA	TGTGCCAGCAGGGGGAGTGGCAACCAGGGCACCGGGGAGCTGTTTTTT	CASRGSGNQGTGELFF
TRBV30	TRBJ2-2	NA	NA	TGTGCCTGGAGACGACCCAGTGCCACCGGGGAGCTGTTTTTT	CAWRRPSATGELFF
TRBV11-2	TRBJ1-2	NA	few	TGTGCCAGCAGCCCCGACAGCAACTATGGCTACACCTTC	CASSPDSNYGYTF